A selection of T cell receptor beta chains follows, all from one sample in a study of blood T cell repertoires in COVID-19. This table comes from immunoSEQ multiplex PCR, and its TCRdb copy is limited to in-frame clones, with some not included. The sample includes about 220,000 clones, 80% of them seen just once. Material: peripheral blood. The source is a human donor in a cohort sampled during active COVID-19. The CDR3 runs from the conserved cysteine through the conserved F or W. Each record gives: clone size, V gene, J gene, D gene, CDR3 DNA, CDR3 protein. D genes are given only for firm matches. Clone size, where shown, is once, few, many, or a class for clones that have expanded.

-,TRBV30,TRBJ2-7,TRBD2,TGTGCCTGGAACTCACTAGCGGGGAGCCAGGACGAGCAGTACTTC,CAWNSLAGSQDEQYF
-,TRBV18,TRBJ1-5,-,TGTGCCAGCTCACCGGGAGGGCTTTATAGCAATCAGCCCCAGCATTTT,CASSPGGLYSNQPQHF
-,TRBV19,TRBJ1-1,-,TGTGCCAGTAGTGCGACAGAACTAATGAACACTGAAGCTTTCTTT,CASSATELMNTEAFF
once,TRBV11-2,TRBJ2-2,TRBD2,TGTGCCAGCACCGAAGACAGGACTAGCGGAGACACCGGGGAGCTGTTTTTT,CASTEDRTSGDTGELFF
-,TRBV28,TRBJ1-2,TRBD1,TGTGCCAGCAGTTTATATGGACAGGGGAACGCTGGCTACACCTTC,CASSLYGQGNAGYTF
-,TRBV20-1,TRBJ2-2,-,TGCAGTGCTAGTCGGGCTAGCGAGAGGACCGGGGAGCTGTTTTTT,CSASRASERTGELFF
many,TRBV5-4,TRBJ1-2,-,TGTGCCAGCACCCGGGGGGGGGCACGGGGCTACACCTTC,CASTRGGARGYTF
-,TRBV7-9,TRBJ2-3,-,TGTGCCAGCAGCTTAATAACAGATACGCAGTATTTT,CASSLITDTQYF
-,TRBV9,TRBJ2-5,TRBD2,TGTGCCAGCAGCGTAGATCCTAGCGGGGTCGAGACCCAGTACTTC,CASSVDPSGVETQYF
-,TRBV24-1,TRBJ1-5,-,TGTGCCACCAGTGACCAAGACAGTAGCAATCAGCCCCAGCATTTT,CATSDQDSSNQPQHF
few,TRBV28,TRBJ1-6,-,TGTGCCAGCAGTTTATCTAGCTCCTATAATTCACCCCTCCACTTT,CASSLSSSYNSPLHF
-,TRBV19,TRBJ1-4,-,TGTGCCAGTAGTACTAGACAGATGGTGGGTGAAAAACTGTTTTTT,CASSTRQMVGEKLFF
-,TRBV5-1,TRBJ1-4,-,TGCGCCAGCAGCCCCCGGGAGGGCTCAACTAATGAAAAACTGTTTTTT,CASSPREGSTNEKLFF
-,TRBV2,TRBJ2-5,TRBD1,TGTGCCAGCAGTCTTGGACAGGGGGCCGGAGAGACCCAGTACTTC,CASSLGQGAGETQYF
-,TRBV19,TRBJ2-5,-,TGTGCCAGTAGTATGACAAACCAAGAGACCCAGTACTTC,CASSMTNQETQYF
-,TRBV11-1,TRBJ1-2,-,TGTGCCAGCAGCCCCGGGGCGGGGTATGGCTACACCTTC,CASSPGAGYGYTF
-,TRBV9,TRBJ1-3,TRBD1,TGTGCCAGCGGGCAAAAAAAGGGACAGGGAACGGTCAGGCTGGGCTCTGGAAACACCATATATTTT,CASGQKKGQGTVRLGSGNTIYF
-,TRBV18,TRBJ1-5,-,TGTGCCAGCTCACCTGGTGGTACGCGGTATCATCAGCCCCAGCATTTT,CASSPGGTRYHQPQHF
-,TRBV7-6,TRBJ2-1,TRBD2,TGTGCCAGCAGCTCCTGGGGGGGAGAAAACAATGAGCAGTTCTTC,CASSSWGGENNEQFF
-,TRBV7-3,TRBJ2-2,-,TGTGCCAGCAGCCTAAACAGTGCCGGGGAGCTGTTTTTT,CASSLNSAGELFF
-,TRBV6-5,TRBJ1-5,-,TGTGCCAGCAGCACGGTCAATCAGCCCCAGCATTTT,CASSTVNQPQHF
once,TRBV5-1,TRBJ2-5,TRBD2,TGCGCCAGCATCCAGACTAGCGGGGTAATGGGGACCCAGTACTTC,CASIQTSGVMGTQYF
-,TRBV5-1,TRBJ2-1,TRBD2,TGCGCCAGCAGCTTTCAACAAGCTAGCGGGGGTAATGAGCAGTTCTTC,CASSFQQASGGNEQFF
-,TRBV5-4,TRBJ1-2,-,TGTGCCAGCAGACGACAAACAAGCCCCTATGGCTACACCTTC,CASRRQTSPYGYTF
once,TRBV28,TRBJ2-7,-,TGTGCCAGCAGGACATATGGGGCATCTCACTCCTACGAGCAGTACTTC,CASRTYGASHSYEQYF
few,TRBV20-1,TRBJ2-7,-,TGCAGTGCTAGTATAAGGGAGCCCCAGCCCTACGAGCAGTACTTC,CSASIREPQPYEQYF
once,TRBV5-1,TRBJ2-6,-,TGCGCCAGCAGCCGGGTCGAGACAGGCGTATTCTCTGGGGCCAACGTCCTGACTTTC,CASSRVETGVFSGANVLTF
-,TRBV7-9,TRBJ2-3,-,TGTGCCAGCAGCCACGTACAAGGCACAGATACGCAGTATTTT,CASSHVQGTDTQYF
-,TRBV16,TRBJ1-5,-,TGTGCCAGCAGCCAAGCAACAGCGGGTCAGCCCCAGCATTTT,CASSQATAGQPQHF
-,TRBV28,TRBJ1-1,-,TGTGCCAGCAGTTTCGGGTACGACCCTGAAGCTTTCTTT,CASSFGYDPEAFF
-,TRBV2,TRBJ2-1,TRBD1,TGTGCCAGCATCCGGGACAGATGGGGCGATGAGCAGTTCTTC,CASIRDRWGDEQFF
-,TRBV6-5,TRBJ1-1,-,TGTGCCAGCAGTTACTCGACAGGAGTTTCTCCTGAAGCTTTCTTT,CASSYSTGVSPEAFF
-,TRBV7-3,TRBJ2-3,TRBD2,TGTGCCAGCAGCTTATACGCCCCCGGGGGGGGCGCAGATACGCAGTATTTT,CASSLYAPGGGADTQYF
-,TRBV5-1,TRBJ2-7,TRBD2,TGCGCCAGCAGCCCCGACCCGGGGGGGAACGAGCAGTACTTC,CASSPDPGGNEQYF
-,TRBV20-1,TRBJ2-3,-,TGCAGCACTGGGAGAGATACGCAGTATTTT,CSTGRDTQYF
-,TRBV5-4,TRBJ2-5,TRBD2,TGTGCCAGCAGCTTGTACGGCGGGAGGGAGGAGACCCAGTACTTC,CASSLYGGREETQYF
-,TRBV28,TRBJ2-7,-,TGTGCCAGCAGTTTGGGGGGAACCCTCTACGAGCAGTACTTC,CASSLGGTLYEQYF
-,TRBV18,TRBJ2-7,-,TGTGCCAGCTCACCCGGCGGTCCCTCCTACGAGCAGTACTTC,CASSPGGPSYEQYF
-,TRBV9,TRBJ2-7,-,TGTGCCAGCAGCGTAGGAGGGTCCGGCGAGCAGTACTTC,CASSVGGSGEQYF
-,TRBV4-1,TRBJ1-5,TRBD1,TGCGCCAGCAGCCTCCGGGACAGGGACAATCAGCCCCAGCATTTT,CASSLRDRDNQPQHF
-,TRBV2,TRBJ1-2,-,TGTGCCAGCAGGCAGGGTTTGAGCGGCTACACCTTC,CASRQGLSGYTF
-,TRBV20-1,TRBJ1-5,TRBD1,TGCAGTGCTAGTTTAGGGAGACAGGGGGGTCAGCCCCAGCATTTT,CSASLGRQGGQPQHF
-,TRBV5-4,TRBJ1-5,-,TGTGCCAGCAGCTCACAGGGCTCACCGCCCCAGCATTTT,CASSSQGSPPQHF
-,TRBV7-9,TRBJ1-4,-,TGTGCCAGCAGCTTACTCAGGGCTAATGAAAAACTGTTTTTT,CASSLLRANEKLFF
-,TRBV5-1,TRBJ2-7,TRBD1,TGCGCCAGCAGGGGGGACAGGGAATCATTGGGCTACGAGCAGTACTTC,CASRGDRESLGYEQYF
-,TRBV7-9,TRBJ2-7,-,TGTGCCAGCAGCTTATGGGGAGCCTACGAGCAGTACTTC,CASSLWGAYEQYF